The subject of this entry is one T cell receptor beta chain. The antigen is undetermined. Findings and caveats of the study: The TCR gene usage of tumor memory CD4+ T cells clustered together with blood and lymph node memory CD4+ cells and with lymph node naive CD4+ cells. Tumor-infiltrating Treg TCR alpha and beta sequences overlapped most with tumor naive CD4+ T cells, then blood naive.

Full-length variable regions came from constant-region reverse primers plus semi-nested Nested Universal Primer A PCR. TCRdb re-called the 5' RACE reads with MiXCR, one entry per CDR3 protein. The sample lists tens of thousands of distinct CDR3 sequences, around a quarter occurring once. Naive CD4+ cells had CD25+ Tregs removed. The receptor's source is a female donor with breast cancer. The sequencing input was naive CD4+ T cells sorted from blood. The sample's subset: naive CD4+ T cells, CD4+CD45RA+CD25-.

Here the CDR3 reads CSAEGQGFSGNTIYF. As DNA, the CDR3 is TGCAGTGCTGAGGGACAGGGCTTCTCTGGAAACACCATATATTTT. V gene TRBV20-1 combines with J gene TRBJ1-3, with 9 bases identical to TRBD1. V trimming: 5 bases; J trimming: 0 bases; junction bases outside the gene matches: 5. CDR1 is DFQATT and CDR2 is SNEGSKA in the germline V gene (reference sequence). This CDR3 region has 15 residues.